A selection of T cell receptor beta chains follows, all from one sample in a study of T cell repertoires in cytomegalovirus infection. These TCRs are of unknown antigen specificity. TCRdb fed the reads into MiXCR, producing one record per CDR3 protein. Of hundreds of thousands of distinct CDR3 sequences listed, approximately 40% are singletons. The sequencing used cultured PBMCs, collected from culture after CMV antigen stimulation. These receptors all stem from a human donor in good health (CMV status not recorded). Some clones in this sample may be carry-over from other donors' samples. The CDR3 runs from the conserved cysteine through the conserved F or W. A D gene is named only where the DNA matches it firmly. A row's size may be missing; if present it is once, few, many or a size class.

CDR3 protein: CASSEEKGRVGPQHF; CDR3 DNA: TGTGCCAGCAGTGAAGAGAAGGGCCGAGTCGGGCCCCAGCATTTT; CDR3 length: 15; J gene: TRBJ1-5; clone size: few; V gene: TRBV6-1; D gene: NA
CDR3 protein: CASRMMGGELFF; CDR3 DNA: TGTGCCAGCCGGATGATGGGCGGGGAGCTGTTTTTT; CDR3 length: 12; J gene: TRBJ2-2; clone size: NA; V gene: TRBV11-2; D gene: NA
CDR3 protein: CASSGWAGAFYGYTF; CDR3 DNA: TGTGCCAGCAGTGGGTGGGCAGGGGCTTTCTATGGCTACACCTTC; CDR3 length: 15; J gene: TRBJ1-2; clone size: NA; V gene: TRBV12-3/TRBV12-4; D gene: NA
CDR3 protein: CASSEENLSTTPPYEQYF; CDR3 DNA: TGTGCCAGCAGCGAAGAAAACCTATCGACAACACCTCCCTACGAGCAGTACTTC; CDR3 length: 18; J gene: TRBJ2-7; clone size: few; V gene: TRBV7-9; D gene: NA
CDR3 protein: CASSLTGRNEQYF; CDR3 DNA: TGTGCCAGCAGCTTGACGGGGCGAAACGAGCAGTACTTC; CDR3 length: 13; J gene: TRBJ2-7; clone size: few; V gene: TRBV7-2; D gene: NA
CDR3 protein: CASSPTYSNQPQHF; CDR3 DNA: TGTGCCAGCAGTCCCACGTATAGCAATCAGCCCCAGCATTTT; CDR3 length: 14; J gene: TRBJ1-5; clone size: few; V gene: TRBV12-3/TRBV12-4; D gene: NA
CDR3 protein: CASSNGQATNEKLFF; CDR3 DNA: TGTGCCAGCAGCAACGGACAGGCAACTAATGAAAAACTGTTTTTT; CDR3 length: 15; J gene: TRBJ1-4; clone size: once; V gene: TRBV9; D gene: TRBD1
CDR3 protein: CASSYGTDSYEQYF; CDR3 DNA: TGTGCCAGCAGCTACGGGACAGACTCCTACGAGCAGTACTTC; CDR3 length: 14; J gene: TRBJ2-7; clone size: few; V gene: TRBV11-1; D gene: TRBD1
CDR3 protein: CASSPQWVRGDEKLFF; CDR3 DNA: TGTGCCAGCAGTCCCCAATGGGTACGAGGAGATGAAAAACTGTTTTTT; CDR3 length: 16; J gene: TRBJ1-4; clone size: few; V gene: TRBV12-3/TRBV12-4; D gene: NA
CDR3 protein: CASSEVTDKNIQYF; CDR3 DNA: TGTGCCAGCAGTGAAGTGACAGACAAAAACATTCAGTACTTC; CDR3 length: 14; J gene: TRBJ2-4; clone size: few; V gene: TRBV6-1; D gene: NA
CDR3 protein: CAISERGQETQYF; CDR3 DNA: TGTGCCATCAGTGAGCGGGGACAAGAGACCCAGTACTTC; CDR3 length: 13; J gene: TRBJ2-5; clone size: NA; V gene: TRBV10-3; D gene: NA
CDR3 protein: CASSPGSKEYF; CDR3 DNA: TGTGCCAGCAGCCCCGGCTCAAAAGAGTACTTC; CDR3 length: 11; J gene: TRBJ2-7; clone size: NA; V gene: TRBV7-2; D gene: NA
CDR3 protein: CASSRGGGGQDTQYF; CDR3 DNA: TGTGCCAGCAGCAGAGGCGGGGGGGGCCAGGATACGCAGTATTTT; CDR3 length: 15; J gene: TRBJ2-3; clone size: NA; V gene: TRBV7-9; D gene: TRBD2
CDR3 protein: CASSQVHPTTNEKLFF; CDR3 DNA: TGCGCCAGCAGCCAAGTTCACCCCACAACTAATGAAAAACTGTTTTTT; CDR3 length: 16; J gene: TRBJ1-4; clone size: NA; V gene: TRBV4-1; D gene: NA
CDR3 protein: CASSLGGLRAEQFF; CDR3 DNA: TGTGCCAGCAGCTTAGGGGGATTGAGGGCTGAGCAGTTCTTC; CDR3 length: 14; J gene: TRBJ2-1; clone size: few; V gene: TRBV7-6; D gene: NA
CDR3 protein: CASSQPGQGNTEAFF; CDR3 DNA: TGCGCCAGCAGCCAACCAGGACAGGGGAACACTGAAGCTTTCTTT; CDR3 length: 15; J gene: TRBJ1-1; clone size: NA; V gene: TRBV10-2; D gene: TRBD1
CDR3 protein: CASSLWRAVMSPLHF; CDR3 DNA: TGTGCCAGCAGCCTATGGAGGGCAGTTATGTCACCCCTCCACTTT; CDR3 length: 15; J gene: TRBJ1-6; clone size: NA; V gene: TRBV7-2; D gene: NA
CDR3 protein: CSVDFSGGQETQYF; CDR3 DNA: TGCAGCGTTGACTTCTCGGGGGGTCAAGAGACCCAGTACTTC; CDR3 length: 14; J gene: TRBJ2-5; clone size: NA; V gene: TRBV29-1; D gene: TRBD2
CDR3 protein: CASSQGTGRLGLLGLFEAFF; CDR3 DNA: TGCGCCAGCAGCCAAGGGACAGGGCGGCTTGGGTTGCTGGGTTTATTTGAAGCTTTCTTT; CDR3 length: 20; J gene: TRBJ1-1; clone size: NA; V gene: TRBV4-1; D gene: TRBD1
CDR3 protein: CASSARPWAYF; CDR3 DNA: TGTGCCAGCAGCGCCCGTCCTTGGGCGTACTTC; CDR3 length: 11; J gene: TRBJ2-7; clone size: NA; V gene: TRBV9; D gene: NA
CDR3 protein: CASSPRQGAHRELFF; CDR3 DNA: TGTGCCAGCAGCCCCAGACAGGGGGCTCATAGGGAGCTGTTTTTT; CDR3 length: 15; J gene: TRBJ2-2; clone size: NA; V gene: TRBV7-2; D gene: TRBD1
CDR3 protein: CASSSTDTGELFF; CDR3 DNA: TGTGCCAGCAGTTCGACTGATACCGGGGAGCTGTTTTTT; CDR3 length: 13; J gene: TRBJ2-2; clone size: NA; V gene: TRBV12-3/TRBV12-4; D gene: NA
CDR3 protein: CASSYSIRQDNEQFF; CDR3 DNA: TGTGCCAGCAGTTACTCGATCCGACAAGACAATGAGCAGTTCTTC; CDR3 length: 15; J gene: TRBJ2-1; clone size: NA; V gene: TRBV6-8; D gene: NA
CDR3 protein: CASTPNPGSRNYGYTF; CDR3 DNA: TGTGCCAGTACCCCTAATCCCGGCAGTCGAAACTATGGCTACACCTTC; CDR3 length: 16; J gene: TRBJ1-2; clone size: NA; V gene: TRBV19; D gene: NA
CDR3 protein: CASSRRPGQSVQETQYF; CDR3 DNA: TGTGCCAGCAGCCGACGTCCGGGACAGAGTGTCCAAGAGACCCAGTACTTC; CDR3 length: 17; J gene: TRBJ2-5; clone size: few; V gene: TRBV7-6; D gene: TRBD1
CDR3 protein: CASSLTSGGDNEQFF; CDR3 DNA: TGTGCCAGCAGCTTAACTAGCGGGGGAGATAATGAGCAGTTCTTC; CDR3 length: 15; J gene: TRBJ2-1; clone size: few; V gene: TRBV2; D gene: TRBD2
CDR3 protein: CASRFAVYSGANVLTF; CDR3 DNA: TGTGCCAGCCGATTTGCTGTGTACTCTGGGGCCAACGTCCTGACTTTC; CDR3 length: 16; J gene: TRBJ2-6; clone size: few; V gene: TRBV18; D gene: NA
CDR3 protein: CASSGKGDITEAFF; CDR3 DNA: TGTGCCAGCAGTGGGAAAGGGGATATCACTGAAGCTTTCTTT; CDR3 length: 14; J gene: TRBJ1-1; clone size: few; V gene: TRBV6-1; D gene: NA
CDR3 protein: CASSAEGGTGELFF; CDR3 DNA: TGTGCCAGCAGTGCAGAAGGGGGCACCGGGGAGCTGTTTTTT; CDR3 length: 14; J gene: TRBJ2-2; clone size: NA; V gene: TRBV2; D gene: NA
CDR3 protein: CASSSPRQGATEAFF; CDR3 DNA: TGTGCCAGCAGCTCCCCTCGACAGGGGGCGACTGAAGCTTTCTTT; CDR3 length: 15; J gene: TRBJ1-1; clone size: NA; V gene: TRBV12-3/TRBV12-4; D gene: TRBD1
CDR3 protein: CASSAAGGRYTEAFF; CDR3 DNA: TGTGCCAGCAGTGCGGCAGGGGGCAGGTACACTGAAGCTTTCTTT; CDR3 length: 15; J gene: TRBJ1-1; clone size: NA; V gene: TRBV6-1; D gene: TRBD1
CDR3 protein: CASSQSLTSPGDTQYF; CDR3 DNA: TGTGCCAGCAGTCAATCCCTGACTAGCCCCGGGGATACGCAGTATTTT; CDR3 length: 16; J gene: TRBJ2-3; clone size: few; V gene: TRBV5-4; D gene: TRBD2
CDR3 protein: CASSLVGTSGSKNIQYF; CDR3 DNA: TGTGCCAGCAGCTTAGTCGGGACTAGCGGGAGCAAAAACATTCAGTACTTC; CDR3 length: 17; J gene: TRBJ2-4; clone size: few; V gene: TRBV7-2; D gene: TRBD2
CDR3 protein: CASSLKRLAGPRPGELFF; CDR3 DNA: TGTGCCAGCAGCTTAAAGAGACTAGCGGGACCCCGGCCCGGGGAGCTGTTTTTT; CDR3 length: 18; J gene: TRBJ2-2; clone size: NA; V gene: TRBV7-3; D gene: TRBD2
CDR3 protein: CASSLEAGGLDTQYF; CDR3 DNA: TGTGCCAGCAGCTTAGAAGCGGGAGGGTTAGATACGCAGTATTTT; CDR3 length: 15; J gene: TRBJ2-3; clone size: NA; V gene: TRBV7-6; D gene: TRBD2
CDR3 protein: CASTRAGQGVAEQFF; CDR3 DNA: TGTGCCAGCACCCGGGCTGGACAGGGGGTGGCTGAGCAGTTCTTC; CDR3 length: 15; J gene: TRBJ2-1; clone size: few; V gene: TRBV28; D gene: TRBD1
CDR3 protein: CASSLDSGYTF; CDR3 DNA: TGTGCCAGCAGCTTAGACAGCGGCTACACCTTC; CDR3 length: 11; J gene: TRBJ1-2; clone size: many; V gene: TRBV7-2; D gene: NA
CDR3 protein: CASSSQTGISYNEQFF; CDR3 DNA: TGTGCCAGCAGTTCTCAAACAGGGATTTCCTACAATGAGCAGTTCTTC; CDR3 length: 16; J gene: TRBJ2-1; clone size: once; V gene: TRBV2; D gene: NA
CDR3 protein: CASKSGQDYEQYF; CDR3 DNA: TGTGCCAGCAAAAGCGGACAGGACTACGAGCAGTACTTC; CDR3 length: 13; J gene: TRBJ2-7; clone size: NA; V gene: TRBV28; D gene: TRBD1
CDR3 protein: CASNPQAVSGYTF; CDR3 DNA: TGTGCCAGCAACCCCCAGGCAGTCTCTGGCTACACCTTC; CDR3 length: 13; J gene: TRBJ1-2; clone size: few; V gene: TRBV6-6; D gene: NA
CDR3 protein: CASLQGVHYGYTF; CDR3 DNA: TGTGCCAGCCTACAGGGGGTTCACTATGGCTACACCTTC; CDR3 length: 13; J gene: TRBJ1-2; clone size: NA; V gene: TRBV2; D gene: TRBD1
CDR3 protein: CASNYQRVQETQYF; CDR3 DNA: TGTGCCAGCAACTACCAGCGGGTCCAAGAGACCCAGTACTTC; CDR3 length: 14; J gene: TRBJ2-5; clone size: NA; V gene: TRBV7-2; D gene: NA
CDR3 protein: CSVVAESSYNEQFF; CDR3 DNA: TGCAGCGTTGTGGCGGAGAGCTCCTACAATGAGCAGTTCTTC; CDR3 length: 14; J gene: TRBJ2-1; clone size: NA; V gene: TRBV29-1; D gene: NA
CDR3 protein: CASSSTYGWGEQYF; CDR3 DNA: TGTGCCAGCAGCTCGACCTATGGGTGGGGCGAGCAGTACTTC; CDR3 length: 14; J gene: TRBJ2-7; clone size: NA; V gene: TRBV7-2; D gene: NA
CDR3 protein: CASSFGPSKVQHDNEQFF; CDR3 DNA: TGTGCCAGCAGCTTCGGTCCTTCAAAGGTTCAACATGACAATGAGCAGTTCTTC; CDR3 length: 18; J gene: TRBJ2-1; clone size: few; V gene: TRBV7-2; D gene: NA
CDR3 protein: CASSIGQGSYTF; CDR3 DNA: TGTGCCAGTAGTATAGGACAGGGGAGCTACACCTTC; CDR3 length: 12; J gene: TRBJ1-2; clone size: NA; V gene: TRBV19; D gene: TRBD1
CDR3 protein: CASSPMSGGARDTQYF; CDR3 DNA: TGTGCCAGCAGCCCTATGTCCGGGGGGGCCAGAGATACGCAGTATTTT; CDR3 length: 16; J gene: TRBJ2-3; clone size: NA; V gene: TRBV7-2; D gene: TRBD2
CDR3 protein: CASREAGKKSGYTF; CDR3 DNA: TGTGCCAGCAGGGAGGCAGGGAAGAAGAGTGGCTACACCTTC; CDR3 length: 14; J gene: TRBJ1-2; clone size: NA; V gene: TRBV12-3/TRBV12-4; D gene: NA
CDR3 protein: CASTRGGDANTGELFF; CDR3 DNA: TGTGCCAGCACCAGAGGGGGGGATGCGAACACCGGGGAGCTGTTTTTT; CDR3 length: 16; J gene: TRBJ2-2; clone size: NA; V gene: TRBV12-3/TRBV12-4; D gene: NA